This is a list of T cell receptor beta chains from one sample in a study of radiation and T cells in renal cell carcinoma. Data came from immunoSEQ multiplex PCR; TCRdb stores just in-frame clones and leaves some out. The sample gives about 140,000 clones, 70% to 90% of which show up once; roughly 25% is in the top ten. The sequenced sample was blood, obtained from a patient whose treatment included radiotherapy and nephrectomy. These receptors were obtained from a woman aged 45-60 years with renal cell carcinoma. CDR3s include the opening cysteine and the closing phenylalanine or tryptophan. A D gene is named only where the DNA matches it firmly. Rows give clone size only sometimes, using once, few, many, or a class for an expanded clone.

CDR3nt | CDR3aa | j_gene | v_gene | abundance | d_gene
TGTGCCAGCGGCAGGGGGGGAGGGTACAATGAGCAGTTCTTC | CASGRGGGYNEQFF | TRBJ2-1 | TRBV25-1 | - | -
TGTGCCAGCAGTGGCCCTAGAGTAGGGGCGTGGACCGGGGAGCTGTTTTTT | CASSGPRVGAWTGELFF | TRBJ2-2 | TRBV6-1 | once | -
TGTGCCAGCAGTTACTCGATGGGCAATCAGCCCCAGCATTTT | CASSYSMGNQPQHF | TRBJ1-5 | TRBV6-6 | - | -
TGTGCCAGCAGCGAAAGAGCGGGGTGGTATGAGCAGTTCTTC | CASSERAGWYEQFF | TRBJ2-1 | TRBV7-2 | - | TRBD2
TGTGCCAGCAGCGGGAAGGGACGAGCTTTCTTT | CASSGKGRAFF | TRBJ1-1 | TRBV21-1 | - | -
TGTGCCAGCAGCTTGGAAGGGACCAATGAGCAGTTCTTC | CASSLEGTNEQFF | TRBJ2-1 | TRBV7-9 | once | -
TGTGCCAGCAGTGAATACCCCAGCTACAATGAGCAGTTCTTC | CASSEYPSYNEQFF | TRBJ2-1 | TRBV25-1 | - | -
TGTGCCAGCAGTTTGGGAGGGAGGCGGTACGGAAACACCATATATTTT | CASSLGGRRYGNTIYF | TRBJ1-3 | TRBV28 | - | -
TGTGCCAGCAGCCTAAATGCTGAGGGGAACATTCAGTACTTC | CASSLNAEGNIQYF | TRBJ2-4 | TRBV9 | - | -
TGCGCCAGCAGCTTGGGTAACAGGGTAGGGCAAGAGACCCAGTACTTC | CASSLGNRVGQETQYF | TRBJ2-5 | TRBV5-1 | - | -
TGTGCCAGCACTCGACCGAAGACTAGCGGGGGGCAGGTACGGGAGACCCAGTACTTC | CASTRPKTSGGQVRETQYF | TRBJ2-5 | TRBV2 | - | TRBD2
TGCGCCAGCAGCTTGCTTAGTATAGAGACCCAGTACTTC | CASSLLSIETQYF | TRBJ2-5 | TRBV5-1 | - | -
TGTGCCAGCAGCGTCACAGGGGAGGCCGGGGAGCTGTTTTTT | CASSVTGEAGELFF | TRBJ2-2 | TRBV9 | - | -
TGTGCCACCAGCAGGGACCAGCCAGGGTCTGGAAACACCATATATTTT | CATSRDQPGSGNTIYF | TRBJ1-3 | TRBV15 | - | -
TGTGCCAGCAGGACGGGACAGCCGAACACCGGGGAGCTGTTTTTT | CASRTGQPNTGELFF | TRBJ2-2 | TRBV5-4 | - | TRBD1